The 28 T cell receptor beta chains below all came from one sample that was sequenced in a study of T cell repertoires in cytomegalovirus infection. TCRdb re-analysed the reads in MiXCR, keeping a single row per CDR3 protein. The repertoire holds around 320,000 distinct CDR3 sequences, with around a tenth as singletons. The sequenced material came from PBMCs. Receptor source: a human donor in good health (CMV status not recorded). Some clones in this sample may be carry-over from other donors' samples.

The rearrangement joins TRBV5-4 to TRBJ2-7, with 7 bases that match TRBD2. V shed 4 bases and J 7 bases; nucleotides not matched to a gene: 11. The CDR3 is made up of 14 amino acids. Germline lookup yields CDR1 SGHNT and CDR2 YYREEE (reference sequence). The CDR3 DNA follows: TGTGCCAGCAGCGCGGGAGACGGGAACTATGAGCAGTACTTC. This sequence encodes CASSAGDGNYEQYF.

The sample holds many counts of this clonotype. V usage is TRBV7-2 and J usage is TRBJ2-7; the match to TRBD1 covers 10 bases. CDR1 and CDR2 (germline): SGHTA, FQGNSA. CDR3 length: 16 residues. The ends lost 0 bases at V and 4 bases at J; junction bases unmatched: 6. DNA for the CDR3: TGTGCCAGCAGCTTAGCGCGGACAGGGGGAAGGTACGAGCAGTACTTC. Its translation is CASSLARTGGRYEQYF.

This clonotype was detected a few times. The gene calls are TRBV7-2 and TRBJ1-2; 9 nucleotides agree with TRBD1. CDR1 is SGHTA and CDR2 is FQGNSA in the germline V gene. The CDR3 length is 16 residues. With 0 bases clipped from V and 4 bases from J, the junction kept 6 bases outside the gene matches. CDR3 sequence (DNA): TGTGCCAGCAGCTTAGCGCCTGGGGACAGGGTCTATGGCTACACCTTC. As protein: CASSLAPGDRVYGYTF.

The V and J genes are TRBV3-1 and TRBJ2-3; D ambiguous. In germline, CDR1 is LGHDT, CDR2 YNNKEL (reference sequence). Trimming shortened V by 0 bases and J by 4 bases, and 17 bases separated the two germline ends. This CDR3 is 17 amino acids long. CDR3 amino acids: CASSQDLPKGGADTQYF. The CDR3 DNA is TGTGCCAGCAGCCAAGATCTGCCCAAGGGTGGGGCAGATACGCAGTATTTT.

A few counts support this clonotype. This chain connects TRBV24-1 to TRBJ1-5; D is undetermined. Germline assignment: CDR1 KGHDR and CDR2 SFDVKD. The ends were cut back, 1 base at V and 10 bases at J, with 10 bases in the middle. The CDR3 is made up of 13 amino acids. The CDR3 loop reads CATSDFEGYPQHF. In DNA form, the CDR3 reads TGTGCCACCAGTGATTTTGAGGGCTATCCCCAGCATTTT.

This clonotype was found a few times. V is TRBV3-1 and J is TRBJ2-7, with D possibly TRBD2 on 6 matching bases. CDR1 LGHDT and CDR2 YNNKEL come from the germline V gene (reference sequence). The CDR3 is 13 residues long. The V gene lost 3 bases and the J gene lost 7 bases, with 13 bases spanning the gap. CDR3 loop: CASSQSVAGEQYF. The DNA of the CDR3 is TGTGCCAGCAGCCAGAGTGTGGCGGGAGAGCAGTACTTC.

This clonotype has just a few counts. V and J are TRBV25-1 and TRBJ2-1, with 10 bases that match TRBD2. CDR1 is MGHDK and CDR2 is SYGVNS in the germline V gene. J gave up 6 bases and V 3 bases, and 8 bases lay outside the gene matches. This CDR3 is built from 16 residues. CDR3 protein: CASSDQGLARSNEQFF. The DNA of the CDR3 is TGTGCCAGCAGTGACCAGGGACTAGCGAGAAGCAATGAGCAGTTCTTC.

The chain links TRBV7-4 to TRBJ2-1; D remains ambiguous. V was trimmed by 5 bases and J by 0 bases, leaving 14 bases between them. This CDR3 spans 16 amino acids. Germline values: CDR1 SGHVT, CDR2 SQSDAQ. The CDR3 nucleotides read TGTGCCAGCAGCGTCAAGGTCCGTAGCTCCTACAATGAGCAGTTCTTC. This gives the protein CASSVKVRSSYNEQFF.

This clonotype has just a few counts. The chain recombines TRBV20-1 with TRBJ2-7; 10 bases are a match to TRBD2. The V segment lost 3 bases and the J segment 2 bases; nucleotides outside the gene matches: 1. Germline V CDR1 and CDR2: DFQATT, SNEGSKA (reference sequence). This CDR3 is built from 13 residues. The CDR3 DNA reads as TGCAGTGCTAGGAGCGGGAGGGCCTACGAGCAGTACTTC. Its translation: CSARSGRAYEQYF.

The chain joins TRBV19 to TRBJ2-2; 9 bases fit TRBD2. V shed 3 bases, J shed 5 bases, and the junction held 10 bases outside the gene matches. Germline V gene lookup returns CDR1 LNHDA and CDR2 SQIVND (reference sequence). This CDR3 region has 17 residues. The CDR3 DNA is TGTGCCAGTAGTATCCGGGGACTAGCCGTGAGGACCGGGGAGCTGTTTTTT. Amino acid sequence: CASSIRGLAVRTGELFF.

This clonotype was picked up many times. This chain connects TRBV7-9 to TRBJ2-1, with 11 positions matching TRBD1. Trimming at V came to 4 bases and at J to 8 bases, leaving 7 bases not matched to a gene. Germline CDR1 reads SEHNR; CDR2 reads FQNEAQ (reference sequence). CDR3 length: 15 amino acids. In nucleotides, the CDR3 is TGTGCCAGCAGCTCTTTGGGACAGGGGGTCGATGAGCAGTTCTTC. It yields the protein CASSSLGQGVDEQFF. The full variable domain, with the rest looked up from reference TRBV7-9 and TRBJ2-1, is DTGVSQNPRHKITKRGQNVTFRCDPISEHNRLYWYRQTLGQGPEFLTYFQNEAQLEKSRLLSDRFSAERPKGSFSTLEIQRTEQGDSAMYLCASSSLGQGVDEQFFGPGTRLTVL.

A few counts support this clonotype. This chain uses TRBV4-1 with TRBJ2-5; the D gene is possibly TRBD1 (5 bases). Germline CDR1 and CDR2: MGHRA and YSYEKL. The CDR3 sequence is 15 residues long. Trimming shortened V by 0 bases and J by 5 bases, and 13 bases separated the two germline ends. CDR3 sequence reads: CASSQDPGADETQYF. CDR3 sequence (DNA): TGCGCCAGCAGCCAAGATCCTGGGGCTGATGAGACCCAGTACTTC.

As to this clonotype: A much bigger clone sits one base away, suggesting this may be a read error. This rearrangement joins TRBV7-2 to TRBJ1-1; D call uncertain. The length of the CDR3 is 11 residues. The germline V gene has CDR1 SGHTA and CDR2 FQGNSA. V lost 5 bases, J lost 7 bases, and 8 bases lay in between. CDR3 DNA: TGTGCCAGCAGCCGATTACTTGAAGCTTTCTTT. Translated, it gives CASSRLLEAFF. Complete variable domain (other parts from reference TRBV7-2 and TRBJ1-1): GAGVSQSPSNKVTEKGKDVELRCDPISGHTALYWYRQSLGQGLEFLIYFQGNSAPDKSGLPSDRFSAERTGGSVSTLTIQRTQQEDSAVYLCASSRLLEAFFGQGTRLTVV.

In this sample, this clonotype turned up a few times. CDR3 in amino acids: CASSLNRGYTF. Written as DNA, the CDR3 is TGTGCCAGCAGTTTAAATCGAGGCTACACCTTC. The chain employs TRBV28 and TRBJ1-2; D is unresolved. The germline V and J ends were trimmed by 2 bases and 8 bases, with 6 bases remaining between them. Germline CDR1 is MDHEN and CDR2 is SYDVKM. This CDR3 comprises 11 residues.

In this sample, this clonotype turned up many times. The chain is built from TRBV11-1 and TRBJ2-3; 8 bases match TRBD1. V dropped 6 bases and J dropped 0; count of bases not matched to a gene: 5. The CDR3 sequence is 15 residues long. Per germline, CDR1 SGHAT and CDR2 FQDESV (reference sequence). The CDR3: CASRMTGASTDTQYF. For the CDR3, the DNA is TGTGCCAGCAGGATGACAGGGGCGAGCACAGATACGCAGTATTTT.

This clonotype was picked up a small number of times. V usage is TRBV6-2 or TRBV6-3 and J usage is TRBJ2-1; D may be TRBD2 (6 bases). The CDR3 sequence is 12 residues long. V was trimmed by 5 bases and J by 12 bases, leaving 14 bases between them. CDR1 and CDR2 from the germline V gene are MNHEY and SVGEGT. The CDR3 here is CASSDPETRQFF. In nucleotides, the CDR3 is TGTGCCAGCAGTGATCCTGAGACTAGGCAGTTCTTC.

This chain uses TRBV7-2 with TRBJ2-3; 11 bases align to TRBD2. This CDR3 comprises 16 residues. CDR1 is SGHTA, CDR2 FQGNSA, per germline. Trimming at V came to 5 bases and at J to 2 bases, leaving 6 bases not matched to a gene. The DNA for the CDR3 is TGTGCCAGCAGCGCGCGACTAGCGGGAATCACAGATACGCAGTATTTT. This encodes CASSARLAGITDTQYF.

The rearrangement uses TRBV19 and TRBJ2-1, with a possible D match to TRBD1 (7 bases). The germline gives CDR1 LNHDA, CDR2 SQIVND (reference sequence). Trimming removed 6 bases at V and 3 bases at J, with 15 bases between. The CDR3 totals 15 residues. The CDR3 region has the DNA TGTGCCAGTAGGAACAGGGGCGGGAACTACAATGAGCAGTTCTTC. Protein: CASRNRGGNYNEQFF.

J is TRBJ2-3 and V is TRBV20-1; possible D gene TRBD2, 6 bases. The CDR3 loop spans 14 amino acids. Trimming stripped 5 bases from V and 5 bases from J, with 17 bases between. CDR1 and CDR2 (germline): DFQATT, SNEGSKA (reference sequence). CDR3 nucleotide sequence: TGCAGTGCTGCGCTAGCGTTGGGGGTAGATACGCAGTATTTT. As protein: CSAALALGVDTQYF.

This clonotype was recorded at least ten times. The chain links TRBV7-8 to TRBJ1-5, with D maybe TRBD1 (6 bases). From germline, CDR1 is SGHVS and CDR2 FQNEAQ. The V gene lost 6 bases and the J gene lost 2 bases, with 14 bases spanning the gap. CDR3 size: 15 residues. CDR3 loop: CASRYRDQGNQPQHF. In DNA, the CDR3 is TGTGCCAGCAGATACAGGGATCAGGGCAATCAGCCCCAGCATTTT.

This clonotype was detected ten times or more. The chain carries TRBV7-2 and TRBJ2-2; 9 positions agree with TRBD2. V lost 2 bases and J lost 4; bases outside the gene matches: 5. In germline, CDR1 is SGHTA, CDR2 FQGNSA. This CDR3 region has 16 residues. This chain's CDR3 is CASSLRRGGGTGELFF. The CDR3 nucleotides are TGTGCCAGCAGCTTACGGCGGGGGGGTGGCACCGGGGAGCTGTTTTTT.

The J gene is TRBJ1-1, the V gene TRBV6-8, with 7 positions matching TRBD1. The ends lost 7 bases at V and 4 bases at J; junction bases unmatched: 12. The CDR3 loop spans 15 amino acids. The germline gives CDR1 MNHGY, CDR2 SAAAGT. CDR3 sequence: CASTAVRGLGTEAFF. For the CDR3, the DNA is TGTGCCAGCACCGCGGTTAGGGGGCTTGGCACTGAAGCTTTCTTT.

This clonotype was seen at least ten times. V usage is TRBV2 and J usage is TRBJ2-3; 12 nucleotides match TRBD2. Germline trimming cut 9 bases from V and 3 bases from J; bases unmatched to any gene: 1. This CDR3 region has 13 residues. Per the germline V gene, CDR1 is SNHLY and CDR2 is FYNNEI. The CDR3: CASGLAGTDTQYF. CDR3 nucleotide sequence: TGTGCCAGTGGACTAGCGGGAACAGATACGCAGTATTTT.

This clonotype was seen repeatedly, ten times or more. The chain uses TRBV7-2 and TRBJ1-6; D is unresolved. Trimming removed 5 bases at V and 0 bases at J, with 11 bases between. Germline-derived CDR1 and CDR2 are SGHTA and FQGNSA. The CDR3 spans 16 residues. CDR3 DNA sequence: TGTGCCAGCAGCCCCAGGCCCGGCTCCTATAATTCACCCCTCCACTTT. It translates to CASSPRPGSYNSPLHF.

Ten or more counts support this clonotype. The chain employs TRBV11-2 and TRBJ1-2; TRBD1 matches 7 bases. V lost 1 base, J lost 2 bases, and 4 bases stayed unmatched. The CDR3 has 15 amino acids. Germline V gene data show CDR1 as SGHAT and CDR2 as FQNNGV. As DNA, the CDR3 is TGTGCCAGCAGCTTAGTTGGGGGACAGAACTATGGCTACACCTTC. Residues: CASSLVGGQNYGYTF.

This clonotype was picked up many times. The chain is built from TRBV20-1 and TRBJ2-1; D is uncertain. Germline-derived CDR1 and CDR2 are DFQATT and SNEGSKA (reference sequence). The CDR3 runs to 12 residues. Trimming cost V 5 bases and J 6 bases, with 11 bases left between them. The CDR3 loop reads CSALKWGNEQFF. The DNA of the CDR3 is TGCAGTGCTCTGAAATGGGGCAATGAGCAGTTCTTC.

This clonotype was counted between two and nine times. This chain connects TRBV29-1 to TRBJ1-2; 8 bases map to TRBD1. CDR3 size: 13 residues. Unmatched junction bases numbered 5, after V lost 0 bases and J lost 8 bases. Germline V gene data show CDR1 as SQVTM and CDR2 as ANQGSEA. Written as DNA, the CDR3 is TGCAGCGTTGAAGATGACAGGGGTGGAGGCTACACCTTC. Residues: CSVEDDRGGGYTF.

The chain links TRBV15 to TRBJ1-3; TRBD1 is a possible D gene (6 bases). Germline V CDR1 and CDR2: LNHNV, YYDKDF (reference sequence). V lost 1 base to trimming and J lost 4 bases, with 11 bases between them. The CDR3 covers 15 residues. The CDR3 DNA sequence: TGTGCCACCAGCAGAGTGGGGGCAGTCGGAAACACCATATATTTT. Its protein product is CATSRVGAVGNTIYF.